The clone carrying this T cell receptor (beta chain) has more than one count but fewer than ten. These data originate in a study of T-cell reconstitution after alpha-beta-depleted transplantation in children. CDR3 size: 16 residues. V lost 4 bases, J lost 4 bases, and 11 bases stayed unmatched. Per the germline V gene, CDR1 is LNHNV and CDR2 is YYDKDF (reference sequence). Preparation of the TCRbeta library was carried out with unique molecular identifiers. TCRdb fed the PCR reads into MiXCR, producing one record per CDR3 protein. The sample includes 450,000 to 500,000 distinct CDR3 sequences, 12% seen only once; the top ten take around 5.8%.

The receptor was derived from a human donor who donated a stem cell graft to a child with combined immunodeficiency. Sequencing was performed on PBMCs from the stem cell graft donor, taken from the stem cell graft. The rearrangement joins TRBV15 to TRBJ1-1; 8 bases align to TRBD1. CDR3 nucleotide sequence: TGTGCCACCAGCAAAGCTAAGACAGGGGTAGGCACTGAAGCTTTCTTT. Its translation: CATSKAKTGVGTEAFF.